The next 14 T cell receptor beta chains were all read from a single sample in a study of CD8+ T cells in alopecia areata. Following extraction, RNA underwent reverse transcription to cDNA, which served as the sequencing template. The data were produced by immunoSEQ multiplex PCR, yet TCRdb's version contains in-frame clones alone and is incomplete. In the table there are approximately 150,000 clones, around 87% of which are singletons. Specimen: CD8+ T cells sorted from blood, collected at week 0. The source of these receptors is a human donor with alopecia areata.

The chain joins TRBV29-1 to TRBJ2-7, with TRBD1 identical over 7 bases. The J segment lost 6 bases and the V segment lost 5 bases, leaving 7 bases of the junction unmatched. CDR1 and CDR2 (germline): SQVTM, ANQGSEA. This CDR3 has 12 residues. CDR3 bases: TGCAGCGTTTTAGAGGGGGCAGGCGAGCAGTACTTC. It translates to CSVLEGAGEQYF.

This clone was detected only once. In DNA, the CDR3 is TGTGCCAGCGCCCTCGGGAGCAAAGTCTACGAGCAGTACTTC. Amino acid sequence: CASALGSKVYEQYF. The gene calls are TRBV2 and TRBJ2-7, with D perhaps TRBD2 (6 bases). CDR3 length: 14 residues. The V gene lost 8 bases and the J gene lost 3 bases, with 17 bases spanning the gap. Per germline, CDR1 SNHLY and CDR2 FYNNEI.

This clone turned up a few times. The rearrangement links TRBV11-2 to TRBJ1-3, with unresolved D. The CDR3 sequence is 15 residues long. V was pared by 5 bases and J by 0 bases, with 11 bases between. Germline CDR1 reads SGHAT; CDR2 reads FQNNGV. The CDR3 nucleotides read TGTGCCAGCAGCGCCGGGTCTCGCTCTGGAAACACCATATATTTT. Its protein is CASSAGSRSGNTIYF.

This clone has just one count. Sequence at one end of the junction differs from germline and may be a read error. V and J are TRBV7-7 and TRBJ2-5; D remains unclear. Germline-derived CDR1 and CDR2 are SSHAT and FNYEAQ (reference sequence). CDR3 size: 15 residues. As DNA, the CDR3 is TGTGCTAGCAGCTTACAACCGGGCGGAACAGAGACCCAGTACTTC. The encoded protein is CASSLQPGGTETQYF.

The chain has TRBV5-4 and TRBJ1-1; TRBD1 matches at 7 bases. The trim removed 3 bases at V and 4 bases at J, leaving 0 bases unmatched. Germline V gene data show CDR1 as SGHNT and CDR2 as YYREEE (reference sequence). The CDR3 is 12 amino acids. The DNA of the CDR3 is TGTGCCAGCAGCTCAGGGGGCACTGAAGCTTTCTTT. As protein: CASSSGGTEAFF.

The gene calls are TRBV27 and TRBJ2-1, with 12 bases identical to TRBD2. CDR1 MNHEY and CDR2 SMNVEV come from the germline V gene (reference sequence). Trimming cost V 4 bases and J 5 bases; bases outside gene matches: 6. This CDR3 region has 16 residues. CDR3 DNA sequence: TGTGCCAGCAGTTCTCTAGCGGGAGGGCTTAACAATGAGCAGTTCTTC. Translating it yields CASSSLAGGLNNEQFF.

The chain carries TRBV27 and TRBJ1-5; D is undetermined. This CDR3 is built from 15 residues. V was shortened by 6 bases and J by 2 bases, with 14 bases between the two germline ends. Germline CDR1 reads MNHEY; CDR2 reads SMNVEV (reference sequence). The CDR3 loop reads CASRKGGLGNQPQHF. DNA of the CDR3: TGTGCCAGCAGGAAAGGTGGGTTGGGCAATCAGCCCCAGCATTTT.

This chain links TRBV6-6 with TRBJ2-7; 7 positions match TRBD2. The CDR3 has 16 amino acids. Losses at the gene ends were 5 bases for V and 3 bases for J; bases not matched to a gene: 13. Germline lookup yields CDR1 MNHNY and CDR2 SVGAGI (reference sequence). The CDR3 region has the DNA TGTGCCAGCAGTAAAAGACTAGCCCCTTCCCTCTACGAGCAGTACTTC. Its translation is CASSKRLAPSLYEQYF.

The chain couples TRBV5-1 to TRBJ2-1, with D possibly being TRBD1 or TRBD2 (5 bases each). The length of the CDR3 is 12 residues. The V end was cut by 5 bases, the J end by 7 bases, with 10 bases between. CDR1 is SGHRS and CDR2 is YFSETQ in the germline V gene. CDR3 sequence: CASRGVVNEQFF. The DNA of the CDR3 is TGCGCCAGCAGGGGGGTAGTGAATGAGCAGTTCTTC.

This clone was counted a single time. The chain is built from TRBV27 and TRBJ1-2, with a weak D call TRBD1 (5 bases). CDR1 is MNHEY, CDR2 SMNVEV, per germline (reference sequence). This CDR3 spans 15 amino acids. Between the trimmed V and J ends, which lost 3 bases and 4 bases, there was a span of 15 bases. The CDR3 sequence: CASSLGQGDFYGYTF. CDR3 coding DNA: TGTGCCAGCAGTTTGGGTCAGGGAGACTTCTATGGCTACACCTTC.

This clone was seen only once. The chain employs TRBV5-4 and TRBJ2-3; possible D gene TRBD2, 5 bases. Trimming took 5 bases from V and 4 from J, leaving 11 bases between them. Germline V CDR1 and CDR2: SGHNT, YYREEE (reference sequence). This CDR3 has 13 amino acids. The CDR3 DNA reads TGTGCCAGCAGGGACTCTTTGTCAGATACGCAGTATTTT. Its protein is CASRDSLSDTQYF. Combining the CDR3 with reference TRBV5-4 and TRBJ2-3 gives the whole variable domain ETGVTQSPTHLIKTRGQQVTLRCSSQSGHNTVSWYQQALGQGPQFIFQYYREEENGRGNFPPRFSGLQFPNYSSELNVNALELDDSALYLCASRDSLSDTQYFGPGTRLTVL.

This chain joins TRBV27 and TRBJ2-3; a weak D match, TRBD2 (6 bases). The CDR3 totals 15 residues. V lost 3 bases and J 3 bases, leaving 13 bases between the germline ends. Germline V CDR1 and CDR2: MNHEY, SMNVEV (reference sequence). The CDR3 DNA reads TGTGCCAGCAGTTTGAGGAGGGTATTAACAGATACGCAGTATTTT. Translation: CASSLRRVLTDTQYF.

This sequence joins TRBV11-3 and TRBJ2-3, with 7 bases fitting TRBD2. With V trimmed by 5 bases and J by 4 bases, 15 bases remained unmatched. The CDR3 is made up of 17 amino acids. Germline V gene lookup returns CDR1 SGHNT and CDR2 YENEEA. CDR3 residues: CASSPRAGEAAPDTQYF. The DNA of the CDR3 is TGTGCCAGCAGCCCGAGGGCGGGAGAGGCCGCCCCAGATACGCAGTATTTT. Filled out from reference TRBV11-3 and TRBJ2-3, the complete variable domain reads EAGVVQSPRYKIIEKKQPVAFWCNPISGHNTLYWYLQNLGQGPELLIRYENEEAVDDSQLPKDRFSAERLKGVDSTLKIQPAELGDSAVYLCASSPRAGEAAPDTQYFGPGTRLTVL.

The chain employs TRBV9 and TRBJ2-2, with unresolved D. This CDR3 contains 12 residues. V lost 1 base and J 7 bases, leaving 5 bases between the germline ends. The germline V gene has CDR1 SGDLS and CDR2 YYNGEE. This CDR3 is CASSVWGGELFF. The CDR3 coding sequence is TGTGCCAGCAGCGTATGGGGCGGGGAGCTGTTTTTT.